Below, one T cell receptor (beta chain) is given with its context. The sample is drawn from a study of beta chain features in type 1 diabetes. V lost 4 bases and J 4 bases, leaving 10 bases between the germline ends. CDR1 and CDR2 from the germline V gene are WSHSY and SAAADI. CDR3 length: 13 amino acids. cDNA synthesis used the whole RNA isolate, giving expressed TCRB sequences. Assay used: immunoSEQ multiplex PCR; TCRdb lists only in-frame clones, some missing. Of approximately 60,000 clones in the sample, around 63% were seen once. The source material was Tregs from blood. The receptor was derived from a woman aged 18-35 years in good health. The chain joins TRBV10-2 to TRBJ1-2, with D possibly matching TRBD1 (6 bases). This chain's CDR3 is CASSAGVGYGYTF. CDR3 nucleotides: TGCGCCAGCAGTGCAGGGGTTGGCTATGGCTACACCTTC.